This entry concerns a single TCR beta chain. Its target is not known. The data were taken from a study of beta chain features in type 1 diabetes. The authors reverse transcribed all of the isolated RNA, so sequencing captured expressed TCRB transcripts. Stem cell-like memory T cell samples averaged roughly 990,000 reads. Some clones are missing from TCRdb's copy, which holds only in-frame ones; the method was immunoSEQ multiplex PCR. The sample has some 16,000 clones, roughly three quarters seen once. Study findings and constraints: The study found moderately but significantly shorter TCRB CDR3s in all four CD4+ subsets of Type 1 diabetes patients. Possible PCR preference for shorter templates applied equally to patients and controls.

Stem cell-like memory, regulatory, central memory and naive CD4+ cells were sorted via CD45RO/CCR7/CD25/CD127/CD95/CD27. Material: stem cell memory CD4+ T cells from blood. The TCR was taken from a woman aged 18-29 years with type 1 diabetes.

CDR3 sequence: CAWIYRTVSGNTIYF. CDR3 nucleotide sequence: TGTGCCTGGATTTATCGGACAGTCTCTGGAAACACCATATATTTT. V gene TRBV30 combines with J gene TRBJ1-3; TRBD1 is a possible D gene (6 bases). V was trimmed by 4 bases and J by 0 bases, leaving 13 bases between them. The germline V gene encodes CDR1 GTSNPN and CDR2 SVGIG (reference sequence). This CDR3 spans 15 amino acids.